Given below is one T cell receptor beta chain in context. Its antigen is not identified. The length of the CDR3 is 15 residues. Per the germline V gene, CDR1 is SEHNR and CDR2 is FQNEAQ (reference sequence). V was clipped by 2 bases and J by 3 bases, with 13 bases between them. This entry comes from a study of shared clonotypes between healthy human individuals. Study results and limitations: Among a few donors, about 5% of naive CD4 clonotypes were found in common. Shared clonotypes across all four donors exceeded non-shared ones in generation probability. Rarefaction curves obtained for sorted subsets showed sequencing incomplete despite large depth.

Sequencing was performed with immunoSEQ multiplex PCR; in TCRdb, only in-frame clones are kept and a portion is missing. The data hold fewer than 2.5 million clones, with roughly 93% observed a single time. The receptor's source is a man younger than 35 in good health. Some clones in this sample may be carry-over from other donors' samples. What was sequenced was naive CD4+ T cells from PBMCs. Subset here: CD45RA+ positively selected. The genes are TRBV7-9 and TRBJ2-5; TRBD2 is a possible D gene (6 bases). Here the CDR3 reads CASSLWRDQKETQYF. The DNA of the CDR3 is TGTGCCAGCAGCTTATGGCGGGACCAAAAAGAGACCCAGTACTTC.